This T cell receptor beta chain is drawn from a study of CD8+CD57+ T cells in acquired aplastic anemia. This CDR3 comprises 16 residues. Trimming pared 0 bases from V and 7 bases from J, leaving 15 bases between. Germline values: CDR1 ENHRY, CDR2 SYGVKD. Study-wide findings and caveats: Patients and controls turned out to have 25 to 30 CD8+ CDR3 sequences in common.

As to this clonotype: Antigen: not known.

TCR beta VDJ combinations and CDR3 sequences were profiled from genomic DNA. A single record per CDR3 protein comes from TCRdb applying MiXCR to the reads. The table records some 180,000 distinct CDR3 sequences, 63% of them present only once. Selection for sequencing was limited to patients who had shown CD8+CD57+ cell expansion by flow cytometry. The clonotype comes from a human donor with aplastic anemia. V usage is TRBV10-3 and J usage is TRBJ1-4, with D perhaps matching TRBD1 (6 bases). Sequenced: sorted CD4+, CD8+, or CD8+CD57+ T cells (not recorded which) from PBMCs. CDR3 amino acids: CAISESKAGAPEKLFF. The CDR3, as DNA: TGTGCCATCAGTGAGTCGAAAGCAGGGGCGCCTGAAAAACTGTTTTTT.